The clone carrying this T cell receptor (beta chain) appeared a single time. The antigen is unknown. Sequencing used immunoSEQ multiplex PCR; TCRdb keeps in-frame clones, though not all of them. This table has about 200,000 clones, over 60% appearing once. Investigators sourced approximately 2.1 micrograms of genomic DNA from cryopreserved PBMCs for TCR beta libraries. These data are taken from a study of cytotoxic CD8 clonotypes in ibrutinib-treated CLL. Overall study context: Overall, approximately 25 responses were partial and 2 complete; following median approximately 65 months, 14 patients stayed remitted and around twelve progressed. Study outcomes and limitations: Clonality rose at ibrutinib response and fell back toward baseline at progression.

J lost 7 bases, V lost 4 bases, and 10 bases had no gene match. This CDR3 comprises 14 residues. Germline CDR1 reads MGHDK; CDR2 reads SYGVNS. The source was PBMCs, collected after 24 months of ibrutinib treatment. The TCR originated in a human donor with chronic lymphocytic leukemia. This chain connects TRBV25-1 to TRBJ2-7, with 7 bases matching TRBD2. The DNA for the CDR3 is TGTGCCAGCAGTGCTAGCGGATTACTACGAGAGCAGTACTTC. The encoded protein is CASSASGLLREQYF.